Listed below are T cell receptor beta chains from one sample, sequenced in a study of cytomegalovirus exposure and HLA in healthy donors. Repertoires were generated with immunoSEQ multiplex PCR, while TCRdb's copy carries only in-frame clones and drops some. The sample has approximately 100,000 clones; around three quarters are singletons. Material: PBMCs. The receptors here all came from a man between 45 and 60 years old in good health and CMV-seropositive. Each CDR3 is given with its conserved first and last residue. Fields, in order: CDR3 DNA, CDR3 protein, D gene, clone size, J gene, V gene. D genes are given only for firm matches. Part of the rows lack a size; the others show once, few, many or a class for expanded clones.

cdr3_nt: TGCAGCGTTGAGGCCTCCAGGGTAGCGGGAGTCCCAGATACGCAGTATTTT
cdr3_aa: CSVEASRVAGVPDTQYF
d_call: TRBD2
clone_size: .
j_call: TRBJ2-3
v_call: TRBV29-1

cdr3_nt: TGTGCCAGCAGCAACGGACTAGCGGGATCCTACGAGCAGTACTTC
cdr3_aa: CASSNGLAGSYEQYF
d_call: TRBD2
clone_size: .
j_call: TRBJ2-7
v_call: TRBV5-6

cdr3_nt: TGTGCCAGCAGCCTCGGGGGAAGCGCCTACAATGAGCAGTTCTTC
cdr3_aa: CASSLGGSAYNEQFF
d_call: .
clone_size: .
j_call: TRBJ2-1
v_call: TRBV7-2

cdr3_nt: TGTGCCAGCAGCCCTAAGAACAGGGTCGGTAGTGGCTACACCTTC
cdr3_aa: CASSPKNRVGSGYTF
d_call: .
clone_size: few
j_call: TRBJ1-2
v_call: TRBV7-9

cdr3_nt: TGTGCCAGCAGTGTTCAAAACACCGGGGAGCTGTTTTTT
cdr3_aa: CASSVQNTGELFF
d_call: .
clone_size: few
j_call: TRBJ2-2
v_call: TRBV6-4

cdr3_nt: TGCAGCGTGAAGACAGGACCTTACGAGCAGTACTTC
cdr3_aa: CSVKTGPYEQYF
d_call: .
clone_size: .
j_call: TRBJ2-7
v_call: TRBV29-1

cdr3_nt: TGTGCCAGCAGCCTTAGCGGGGCCCCCTACGAGCAGTACTTC
cdr3_aa: CASSLSGAPYEQYF
d_call: TRBD2
clone_size: few
j_call: TRBJ2-7
v_call: TRBV7-9

cdr3_nt: TGTGCCAGCAGCCTGGGACTAGCGAGGTCTGAGCAGTTCTTC
cdr3_aa: CASSLGLARSEQFF
d_call: TRBD2
clone_size: .
j_call: TRBJ2-1
v_call: TRBV7-3

cdr3_nt: TGTGCCAGCAGCTTATACTTCGATGAGCAGTTCTTC
cdr3_aa: CASSLYFDEQFF
d_call: .
clone_size: .
j_call: TRBJ2-1
v_call: TRBV11-2

cdr3_nt: TGTGCCAGCAGCTCGACAGACCTCTTACGGACAGATACGCAGTATTTT
cdr3_aa: CASSSTDLLRTDTQYF
d_call: .
clone_size: once
j_call: TRBJ2-3
v_call: TRBV27

cdr3_nt: TGTGCCAGCAGCAAAGCGGGAGTAGAGACCCAGTACTTC
cdr3_aa: CASSKAGVETQYF
d_call: .
clone_size: .
j_call: TRBJ2-5
v_call: TRBV12-1

cdr3_nt: TGTGCCAGCAGTTTCATTAGCGGGAGAGATTCTGGGGCCAACGTCCTGACTTTC
cdr3_aa: CASSFISGRDSGANVLTF
d_call: TRBD2
clone_size: .
j_call: TRBJ2-6
v_call: TRBV28

cdr3_nt: TGTGCCACCAGCAGAGGCGGAGAGACCCAGTACTTC
cdr3_aa: CATSRGGETQYF
d_call: .
clone_size: .
j_call: TRBJ2-5
v_call: TRBV15

cdr3_nt: TGTGCCAGCAGTGCCAGGGGATCCTCTTATAGCAATCAGCCCCAGCATTTT
cdr3_aa: CASSARGSSYSNQPQHF
d_call: .
clone_size: few
j_call: TRBJ1-5
v_call: TRBV2

cdr3_nt: TGTGCCAGCAGCTTGCGGACAGGGTTTGGAGATACGCAGTATTTT
cdr3_aa: CASSLRTGFGDTQYF
d_call: TRBD1
clone_size: .
j_call: TRBJ2-3
v_call: TRBV5-8

cdr3_nt: TGTGCCAGCAGCAACGGACTAGCGGGAGGCAACACCGGGGAGCTGTTTTTT
cdr3_aa: CASSNGLAGGNTGELFF
d_call: TRBD2
clone_size: .
j_call: TRBJ2-2
v_call: TRBV5-4

cdr3_nt: TGTGCCAGCAGTGCAAGCGGAGGTCCCTACGAGCAGTACTTC
cdr3_aa: CASSASGGPYEQYF
d_call: .
clone_size: .
j_call: TRBJ2-7
v_call: TRBV27

cdr3_nt: TGTGCCAGCAGCTTGTACAGGGGGCAGGGAAACACCATATATTTT
cdr3_aa: CASSLYRGQGNTIYF
d_call: TRBD1
clone_size: .
j_call: TRBJ1-3
v_call: TRBV7-8

cdr3_nt: TGTGCCAGCAGTCAGACAGGTAGCAATCAGCCCCAGCATTTT
cdr3_aa: CASSQTGSNQPQHF
d_call: .
clone_size: once
j_call: TRBJ1-5
v_call: TRBV28

cdr3_nt: TGTGCCTGGAGTTCCCTCTACGAGCAGTACTTC
cdr3_aa: CAWSSLYEQYF
d_call: .
clone_size: .
j_call: TRBJ2-7
v_call: TRBV30

cdr3_nt: TGTGCCAGCAGCCTGCCGGCGGGAGAAGCCGGGGAGCTGTTTTTT
cdr3_aa: CASSLPAGEAGELFF
d_call: TRBD2
clone_size: .
j_call: TRBJ2-2
v_call: TRBV5-4

cdr3_nt: TGTGCCATCAGCAGGGCAGGGCCAGTCAATGAGCAGTTCTTC
cdr3_aa: CAISRAGPVNEQFF
d_call: .
clone_size: few
j_call: TRBJ2-1
v_call: TRBV10-3

cdr3_nt: TGTGCCAGCAGCCCAATCCTCGGGACAGGTCCGGACACCGGGGAGCTGTTTTTT
cdr3_aa: CASSPILGTGPDTGELFF
d_call: TRBD1
clone_size: few
j_call: TRBJ2-2
v_call: TRBV9

cdr3_nt: TGTGCCAGCAGCGAGACAAGCCGGCTTTTGAGTGGCCACAATGAGCAGTTCTTC
cdr3_aa: CASSETSRLLSGHNEQFF
d_call: .
clone_size: .
j_call: TRBJ2-1
v_call: TRBV2

cdr3_nt: TGTGCCAGCAATCCGGGACAGGCCACAGATACGCAGTATTTT
cdr3_aa: CASNPGQATDTQYF
d_call: TRBD1
clone_size: .
j_call: TRBJ2-3
v_call: TRBV6-5

cdr3_nt: TGCGCCAGCAGCTTCGGGACAGATGGCTACACCTTC
cdr3_aa: CASSFGTDGYTF
d_call: TRBD1
clone_size: .
j_call: TRBJ1-2
v_call: TRBV5-1

cdr3_nt: TGTGCCACGAGGGCCCTCCTGGGAGAGTACTTC
cdr3_aa: CATRALLGEYF
d_call: .
clone_size: once
j_call: TRBJ2-7
v_call: TRBV28

cdr3_nt: TGTGCCAGCAGTTACGACGGGGTCAAAAACATTCAGTACTTC
cdr3_aa: CASSYDGVKNIQYF
d_call: .
clone_size: .
j_call: TRBJ2-4
v_call: TRBV6-5

cdr3_nt: TGTGCCAGCAGCCCCGATGTCAGAAGCTCTGGGGCCAACGTCCTGACTTTC
cdr3_aa: CASSPDVRSSGANVLTF
d_call: .
clone_size: .
j_call: TRBJ2-6
v_call: TRBV11-2

cdr3_nt: TGTGCCAGCACCAAAACTAGCGGGAGTTACAGGGAGCTAGGCACAGATACGCAGTATTTT
cdr3_aa: CASTKTSGSYRELGTDTQYF
d_call: TRBD2
clone_size: .
j_call: TRBJ2-3
v_call: TRBV27

cdr3_nt: TGTGCCAGCAGGAGGACTCGTGATCTACCCGGGGAGCTGTTTTTT
cdr3_aa: CASRRTRDLPGELFF
d_call: .
clone_size: few
j_call: TRBJ2-2
v_call: TRBV2

cdr3_nt: TGTGCCACCGCGGGAGCGCCTTACAATGAGCAGTTCTTC
cdr3_aa: CATAGAPYNEQFF
d_call: TRBD2
clone_size: .
j_call: TRBJ2-1
v_call: TRBV27

cdr3_nt: TGTGCCAGCAGAACGACAGGGGCCGACGAGCAGTACTTC
cdr3_aa: CASRTTGADEQYF
d_call: TRBD1
clone_size: .
j_call: TRBJ2-7
v_call: TRBV6-1

cdr3_nt: TGTGCCACCAGTCTTGGGACAGCCAACACCGGGGAGCTGTTTTTT
cdr3_aa: CATSLGTANTGELFF
d_call: TRBD1
clone_size: .
j_call: TRBJ2-2
v_call: TRBV10-3

cdr3_nt: TGCAGCGTTGCAGAGACAGGGAGTGAGACCCAGTACTTC
cdr3_aa: CSVAETGSETQYF
d_call: TRBD1
clone_size: .
j_call: TRBJ2-5
v_call: TRBV29-1

cdr3_nt: TGTGCCAGCAGCCCCATACACAACAACAATCAGCCCCAGCATTTT
cdr3_aa: CASSPIHNNNQPQHF
d_call: .
clone_size: .
j_call: TRBJ1-5
v_call: TRBV7-8

cdr3_nt: TGTGCCAGCCTAGGGGGCCCCTACAATGAGCAGTTCTTC
cdr3_aa: CASLGGPYNEQFF
d_call: TRBD1
clone_size: .
j_call: TRBJ2-1
v_call: TRBV28

cdr3_nt: TGTGCCAGCAGCTTGTATTATGAGCAGTTCTTC
cdr3_aa: CASSLYYEQFF
d_call: .
clone_size: few
j_call: TRBJ2-1
v_call: TRBV5-4

cdr3_nt: TGTGCCAGCAGCCAAGCGGGACAGGTTTCCACCGGGGAGCTGTTTTTT
cdr3_aa: CASSQAGQVSTGELFF
d_call: TRBD1
clone_size: .
j_call: TRBJ2-2
v_call: TRBV14

cdr3_nt: TGTGCCAGCAGCTTGCCAGGGGTCGACACTGAAGCTTTCTTT
cdr3_aa: CASSLPGVDTEAFF
d_call: .
clone_size: .
j_call: TRBJ1-1
v_call: TRBV5-4

cdr3_nt: TGCGCCAGCAGTGCCGGGACAGCTAACACCGGGGAGCTGTTTTTT
cdr3_aa: CASSAGTANTGELFF
d_call: TRBD1
clone_size: .
j_call: TRBJ2-2
v_call: TRBV10-1

cdr3_nt: TGTGCCAGCAGTGAAGCGGGCGGGGCCTCCAATGAGCAGTTCTTC
cdr3_aa: CASSEAGGASNEQFF
d_call: .
clone_size: .
j_call: TRBJ2-1
v_call: TRBV6-1

cdr3_nt: TGTGCCAGCAGCCAAGTCGGGGGAGGGACCACCGGGGAGCTGTTTTTT
cdr3_aa: CASSQVGGGTTGELFF
d_call: TRBD2
clone_size: .
j_call: TRBJ2-2
v_call: TRBV14

cdr3_nt: TGCGCCAGCAGTGAGATGAGTAGCTCCTACGAGCAGTACTTC
cdr3_aa: CASSEMSSSYEQYF
d_call: .
clone_size: once
j_call: TRBJ2-7
v_call: TRBV10-2

cdr3_nt: TGTGCCAGCAGCGTAGGCCCTTCCGGGAACACTGAAGCTTTCTTT
cdr3_aa: CASSVGPSGNTEAFF
d_call: .
clone_size: .
j_call: TRBJ1-1
v_call: TRBV9

cdr3_nt: TGCAGCGTCTCCTTAGCGGGAGGTCCCATTCGGTCCTACAATGAGCAGTTCTTC
cdr3_aa: CSVSLAGGPIRSYNEQFF
d_call: TRBD2
clone_size: few
j_call: TRBJ2-1
v_call: TRBV29-1

cdr3_nt: TGCAGTGCTAGTACCAAAAACATTCAGTACTTC
cdr3_aa: CSASTKNIQYF
d_call: .
clone_size: .
j_call: TRBJ2-4
v_call: TRBV20-1

cdr3_nt: TGTGCCAGCAGCCTGCGGTGGAGACTGCTTAGCAATCAGCCCCAGCATTTT
cdr3_aa: CASSLRWRLLSNQPQHF
d_call: .
clone_size: few
j_call: TRBJ1-5
v_call: TRBV7-3